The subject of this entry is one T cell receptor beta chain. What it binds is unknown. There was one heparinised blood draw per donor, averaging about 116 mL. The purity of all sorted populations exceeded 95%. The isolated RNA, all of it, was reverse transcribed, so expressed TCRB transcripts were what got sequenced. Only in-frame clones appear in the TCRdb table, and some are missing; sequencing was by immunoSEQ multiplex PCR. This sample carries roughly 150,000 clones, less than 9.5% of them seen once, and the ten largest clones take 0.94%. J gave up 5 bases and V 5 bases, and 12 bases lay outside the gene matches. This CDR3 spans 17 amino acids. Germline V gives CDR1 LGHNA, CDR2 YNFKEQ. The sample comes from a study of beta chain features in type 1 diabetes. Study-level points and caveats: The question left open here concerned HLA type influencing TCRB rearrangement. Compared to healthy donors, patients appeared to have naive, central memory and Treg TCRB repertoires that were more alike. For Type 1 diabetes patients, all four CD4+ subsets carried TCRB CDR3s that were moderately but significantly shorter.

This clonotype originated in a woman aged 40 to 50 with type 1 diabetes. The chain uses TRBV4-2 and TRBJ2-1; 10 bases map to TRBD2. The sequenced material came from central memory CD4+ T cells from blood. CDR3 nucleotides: TGTGCCAGCAGCTCTCAGCAGCGGGGGGGGCGCGACAATGAGCAGTTCTTC. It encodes CASSSQQRGGRDNEQFF.